The rows below give T cell receptor beta chains drawn from one sample of a study of blood T cells in healthy people across ages. Each CDR3 protein is one row after TCRdb ran MiXCR on the 5' RACE reads. The data show roughly 1,500,000 distinct CDR3 sequences, with roughly 40% seen just once and roughly 8.2% held by the top ten. The sequencing sample was made of blood. The receptors were sampled from a young woman in good health. The CDR3 runs from the conserved cysteine through the conserved F or W. The order of the fields is D gene, V gene, clone size, J gene, CDR3 DNA, CDR3 protein. The D gene is left open where the match is weak. Expanded clones get a size class; other rows say once, few or many, or leave the size out.

D: NA; V: TRBV9; size: few; J: TRBJ2-5; DNA: TGTGCCAGCAGTCCTACCCAGGGCGGCCAAGAGACCCAGTACTTC; CDR3: CASSPTQGGQETQYF
D: TRBD1; V: TRBV28; size: NA; J: TRBJ1-5; DNA: TGTGCCAGCAGTCCTGGGGGACAGGGGGCACTTCCCCAGCATTTT; CDR3: CASSPGGQGALPQHF
D: NA; V: TRBV7-2; size: NA; J: TRBJ2-7; DNA: TGTGCCAGCAGCCTAGAGACAGGATTTACCGAGCAGTACTTC; CDR3: CASSLETGFTEQYF
D: NA; V: TRBV20-1; size: few; J: TRBJ2-7; DNA: TGCAGTTACCGGGACATGAACGAGCAGTACTTC; CDR3: CSYRDMNEQYF
D: NA; V: TRBV6-5; size: few; J: TRBJ2-1; DNA: TGTGCCAGCAGTCCTAACCGGGGGCCGGGTGAGCAGTTCTTC; CDR3: CASSPNRGPGEQFF
D: NA; V: TRBV20-1; size: NA; J: TRBJ2-7; DNA: TGCAGTGCTAGAGTAGGGGGTCCCCAGTACTTC; CDR3: CSARVGGPQYF
D: NA; V: TRBV5-6; size: NA; J: TRBJ1-1; DNA: TGTGCCAGCAGCCCGTTCGGTGGGGGCACTGAAGCTTTCTTT; CDR3: CASSPFGGGTEAFF
D: TRBD1; V: TRBV12-3/TRBV12-4; size: few; J: TRBJ1-1; DNA: TGTGCCAGCAGCACTGACAGGGGGCGAAGCACTGAAGCTTTCTTT; CDR3: CASSTDRGRSTEAFF
D: TRBD2; V: TRBV29-1; size: few; J: TRBJ2-3; DNA: TGCAGCGTTGAAAGCGGGGGCGATACGCAGTATTTT; CDR3: CSVESGGDTQYF
D: TRBD1; V: TRBV5-7; size: few; J: TRBJ2-7; DNA: TGTGCCAGCAGCTTGTCACAGGGGCACCACGAGCAGTACTTC; CDR3: CASSLSQGHHEQYF
D: NA; V: TRBV29-1; size: many; J: TRBJ2-1; DNA: TGCAGCGTTGAAAGGCCCGGACAGACCTACAATGAGCAGTTCTTC; CDR3: CSVERPGQTYNEQFF
D: NA; V: TRBV7-6; size: NA; J: TRBJ2-5; DNA: TGTACCAGCAGCTTAGGCGGGACCGGGGGTGAGACCCAGTACTTC; CDR3: CTSSLGGTGGETQYF
D: NA; V: TRBV20-1; size: NA; J: TRBJ1-2; DNA: TGCAGTGCTACCAACTGGGGCAGGGCGGGGGGTTCTTATGGCTACACCTTC; CDR3: CSATNWGRAGGSYGYTF
D: TRBD2; V: TRBV4-1; size: few; J: TRBJ2-1; DNA: TGCGCCAGCAGCCCCGAGCGGGAGGGCCTGAATGAGCAGTTCTTC; CDR3: CASSPEREGLNEQFF
D: TRBD2; V: TRBV10-3; size: NA; J: TRBJ2-1; DNA: TGTGCCATCAGTGATGCTAGCGGGGGGCCCCCCAACAATGAGCAGTTCTTC; CDR3: CAISDASGGPPNNEQFF
D: NA; V: TRBV27; size: once; J: TRBJ1-5; DNA: TGTGCCAGCAGTGGGGCAGAGGAAAATCAGCCCCAGCATTTT; CDR3: CASSGAEENQPQHF
D: TRBD1; V: TRBV28; size: NA; J: TRBJ1-4; DNA: TGTGCCAGCCGCAGACAGGGATTGGGAGAAAAACTGTTTTTT; CDR3: CASRRQGLGEKLFF
D: NA; V: TRBV30; size: NA; J: TRBJ1-1; DNA: TGTGCCTGGAGTAGACCGGGGGCAGGGGCTGAAGCTTTCTTT; CDR3: CAWSRPGAGAEAFF
D: NA; V: TRBV18; size: NA; J: TRBJ2-1; DNA: TGTGCCAGCTCACCACCGCCTGGGGTCAACAATGAGCAGTTCTTC; CDR3: CASSPPPGVNNEQFF
D: NA; V: TRBV30; size: NA; J: TRBJ2-1; DNA: TGTGCCTGGAGCAGAGGTGACAGGAGCTCCTACAATGAGCAGTTCTTC; CDR3: CAWSRGDRSSYNEQFF
D: TRBD2; V: TRBV7-2; size: NA; J: TRBJ2-7; DNA: TGTGCCAGCAGCCCCGGGGGGACTAGCGGACCTCAGCAGTACTTC; CDR3: CASSPGGTSGPQQYF
D: NA; V: TRBV21-1; size: few; J: TRBJ1-2; DNA: TGTGCCAGCAGCAAACCCGGAGCCAGACCCCCCTATGGCTACACCTTC; CDR3: CASSKPGARPPYGYTF
D: NA; V: TRBV20-1; size: few; J: TRBJ1-5; DNA: TGCAGTGCTAGGCGGCAGGGCGTAAATAGCAATCAGCCCCAGCATTTT; CDR3: CSARRQGVNSNQPQHF
D: NA; V: TRBV10-3; size: NA; J: TRBJ1-1; DNA: TGTGCCATCAGTGGGTTGGGGACCATGAACACTGAAGCTTTCTTT; CDR3: CAISGLGTMNTEAFF
D: NA; V: TRBV5-1; size: NA; J: TRBJ2-1; DNA: TGCGCCAGCAGAGGCTACGATGAGCAGTTCTTC; CDR3: CASRGYDEQFF
D: NA; V: TRBV20-1; size: NA; J: TRBJ1-1; DNA: TGCAGTGCCAGAGCAGCCCAGAATTCAGCTTTCTTT; CDR3: CSARAAQNSAFF
D: NA; V: TRBV7-9; size: many; J: TRBJ2-1; DNA: TGTGCCAGCAGCCCCTTCTACAATGAGCAGTTCTTC; CDR3: CASSPFYNEQFF
D: NA; V: TRBV7-9; size: NA; J: TRBJ2-1; DNA: TGTGCCAGCAGCCTTCTGCAAATTGGAGGCAATGAGCAGTTCTTC; CDR3: CASSLLQIGGNEQFF
D: TRBD2; V: TRBV5-1; size: NA; J: TRBJ2-1; DNA: TGCGCCAGCAGCTTGGCAGCGGGGTGGGGCTCCTACAATGAGCAGTTCTTC; CDR3: CASSLAAGWGSYNEQFF
D: NA; V: TRBV7-2; size: few; J: TRBJ2-3; DNA: TGTGCCAGCAGCTTAGCCGAGCCAGATACGCAGTATTTT; CDR3: CASSLAEPDTQYF
D: NA; V: TRBV2; size: NA; J: TRBJ2-7; DNA: TGCGCCACGGGGCAGGGTCGCTACGAGCAGTACTTC; CDR3: CATGQGRYEQYF
D: NA; V: TRBV20-1; size: few; J: TRBJ2-5; DNA: TGCAGTTCGGGGTTGCAAGAGACCCAGTACTTC; CDR3: CSSGLQETQYF
D: NA; V: TRBV3-1; size: NA; J: TRBJ1-5; DNA: TGTGCCAGCAGCCCTACCCGACAGACCAATCAGCCCCAGCATTTT; CDR3: CASSPTRQTNQPQHF
D: NA; V: TRBV24-1; size: NA; J: TRBJ2-3; DNA: TGTGCCACCAGTGTGGGGGCCCCTACAGATACGCAGTATTTT; CDR3: CATSVGAPTDTQYF
D: TRBD1; V: TRBV12-3/TRBV12-4; size: few; J: TRBJ2-1; DNA: TGTGCCAGCACCCGCATCCCCGGGACAGGGGACTACAATGAGCAGTTCTTC; CDR3: CASTRIPGTGDYNEQFF
D: TRBD1; V: TRBV5-1; size: once; J: TRBJ2-7; DNA: TGCGCCAGCAGCTTGAGGACAGGGGGTGGGAACGAGCAGTACTTC; CDR3: CASSLRTGGGNEQYF
D: NA; V: TRBV7-2; size: NA; J: TRBJ2-7; DNA: TGTGCCAGCTCGGGTCAGATTACCTACGAGCAGTACTTC; CDR3: CASSGQITYEQYF
D: NA; V: TRBV5-1; size: few; J: TRBJ2-7; DNA: TGCGCCAGCAGCCTAGCATCCTTTGGGAGCTCCTACGAGCAGTACTTC; CDR3: CASSLASFGSSYEQYF
D: NA; V: TRBV15; size: NA; J: TRBJ2-5; DNA: TGTGCCACCAGCAGAGATCGGTTGAACCAAGAGACCCAGTACTTC; CDR3: CATSRDRLNQETQYF
D: TRBD2; V: TRBV20-1; size: NA; J: TRBJ2-1; DNA: TGCAGTGCCACCGAAGGGGGGACTAGCTCCTACGAGCAGTTCTTC; CDR3: CSATEGGTSSYEQFF
D: TRBD1; V: TRBV5-1; size: NA; J: TRBJ2-5; DNA: TGCGCCAGCAGCCGGGCAAAAATGACAGGGGCACAAGAGACCCAGTACTTC; CDR3: CASSRAKMTGAQETQYF
D: TRBD2; V: TRBV3-1; size: NA; J: TRBJ2-1; DNA: TGTGCCAGCAGACGGTCGCAACTAGCGGGAGGGCGTCTCGGTCGATCCGATGAGCAGTTCTTC; CDR3: CASRRSQLAGGRLGRSDEQFF
D: NA; V: TRBV7-7; size: few; J: TRBJ2-5; DNA: TGTGCCAGCAGACTCACAGGGACGGAGACCCAGTACTTC; CDR3: CASRLTGTETQYF
D: TRBD1; V: TRBV18; size: NA; J: TRBJ2-1; DNA: TGTGCCAGCTCACCGAAGACAGGGGGGCAAAGCTCCTACAATGAACAGTTCTTC; CDR3: CASSPKTGGQSSYNEQFF
D: NA; V: TRBV20-1; size: NA; J: TRBJ2-1; DNA: TGCAGTGGGGGACGTAGTGTAAATGAGCAGTTCTTC; CDR3: CSGGRSVNEQFF
D: NA; V: TRBV5-1; size: NA; J: TRBJ1-1; DNA: TGCGCCAGCAGCTTGCGGGGGACGTACACTGAAGCTTTCTTT; CDR3: CASSLRGTYTEAFF
D: TRBD1; V: TRBV6-1; size: NA; J: TRBJ1-2; DNA: TGTGCCAGCGTGGGACAGGGGGCAAGGGGTAACTATGGCTACACCTTC; CDR3: CASVGQGARGNYGYTF
D: NA; V: TRBV4-2; size: NA; J: TRBJ2-5; DNA: TGTGCCAGCAGCCAAGGAGGTGCCTTTCTTGGAGAGCAGTACTTC; CDR3: CASSQGGAFLGEQYF
D: NA; V: TRBV2; size: NA; J: TRBJ2-1; DNA: TGTGCCAGCAGTGAAGCCAAGGGTTCAAACAACAATGAGCAGTTCTTC; CDR3: CASSEAKGSNNNEQFF
D: NA; V: TRBV18; size: NA; J: TRBJ2-5; DNA: TGTGCCAGCTCACCACAGGTCCCAGAGGGCCAAGAGACCCAGTACTTC; CDR3: CASSPQVPEGQETQYF
D: NA; V: TRBV3-1; size: NA; J: TRBJ1-2; DNA: TGTGCCAGCAGCCGAGTAAGGGACGGGGGGCGTTTGGGCTATGGCTACACCTTC; CDR3: CASSRVRDGGRLGYGYTF
D: NA; V: TRBV19; size: few; J: TRBJ2-1; DNA: TGTGCCAGTAGTAAGGGTCGGCTTAGCTCCTACAATGAGCAGTTCTTC; CDR3: CASSKGRLSSYNEQFF